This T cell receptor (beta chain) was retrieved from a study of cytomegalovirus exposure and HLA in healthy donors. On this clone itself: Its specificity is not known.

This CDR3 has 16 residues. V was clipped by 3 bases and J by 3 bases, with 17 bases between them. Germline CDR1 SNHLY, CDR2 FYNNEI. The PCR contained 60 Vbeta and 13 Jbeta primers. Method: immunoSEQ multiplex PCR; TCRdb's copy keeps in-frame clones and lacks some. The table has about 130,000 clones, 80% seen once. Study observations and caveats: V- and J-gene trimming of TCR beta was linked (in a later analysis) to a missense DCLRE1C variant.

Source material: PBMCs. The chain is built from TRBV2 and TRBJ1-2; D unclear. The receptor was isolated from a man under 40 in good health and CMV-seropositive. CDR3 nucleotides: TGTGCCAGCAGTGAGGAAACCGCCAAGGGAGACTATGGCTACACCTTC. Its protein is CASSEETAKGDYGYTF.